Listed below are T cell receptor beta chains from one sample, sequenced in a study of shared clonotypes between healthy human individuals. Using immunoSEQ multiplex PCR, the repertoire was profiled, and TCRdb retains in-frame clones only, with some absent. This sample has about 2.4 million clones, with roughly 92% found just once. Sequencing was performed on naive CD4+ T cells sorted from blood. All receptors come from a young man in good health. Both conserved end residues are part of each CDR3. The D gene is left open where the match is weak. Some rows have no size entry. The others give once, few or many, or a class for an expanded clone.

J gene | CDR3 length | D gene | V gene | clone size | CDR3 protein | CDR3 DNA
TRBJ2-1 | 16 | - | TRBV18 | - | CASSPLPSPGANEQFF | TGTGCCAGCTCACCCCTGCCCAGCCCAGGTGCCAATGAGCAGTTCTTC
TRBJ1-5 | 12 | - | TRBV10-2 | few | CASSGNNQPQHF | TGCGCCAGCAGCGGGAATAATCAGCCCCAGCATTTT
TRBJ2-1 | 15 | - | TRBV9 | - | CASSGDLSSYNEQFF | TGTGCCAGCAGCGGGGATTTGAGCTCCTACAATGAGCAGTTCTTC
TRBJ2-3 | 15 | TRBD2 | TRBV7-2 | - | CASTELSGRTDTQYF | TGTGCCAGCACCGAACTTAGCGGGAGAACAGATACGCAGTATTTT
TRBJ1-2 | 14 | - | TRBV2 | - | CASSRESGSYGYTF | TGTGCCAGCAGTCGGGAGTCGGGGAGCTATGGCTACACCTTC
TRBJ2-4 | 14 | - | TRBV11-2 | - | CASSFGAASDIQYF | TGTGCCAGCAGCTTCGGGGCAGCGTCGGACATTCAGTACTTC
TRBJ1-2 | 12 | TRBD1 | TRBV29-1 | - | CSVERGQATYTF | TGCAGCGTTGAGCGTGGACAGGCCACCTACACCTTC
TRBJ2-5 | 16 | TRBD2 | TRBV7-2 | - | CASSLVAGLGEETQYF | TGTGCCAGCAGCTTAGTAGCGGGGCTAGGCGAAGAGACCCAGTACTTC
TRBJ1-1 | 17 | TRBD1 | TRBV7-8 | - | CASSYLPTGGADTEAFF | TGTGCCAGCAGCTACCTACCGACAGGGGGCGCGGACACTGAAGCTTTCTTT
TRBJ1-6 | 16 | - | TRBV27 | - | CASSLSSTLYNSPLHF | TGTGCCAGCAGTTTATCATCGACTCTCTATAATTCACCCCTCCACTTT
TRBJ2-1 | 16 | TRBD1 | TRBV7-2 | - | CASSPLGQGAYNEQFF | TGTGCCAGCAGCCCCCTAGGACAGGGTGCCTACAATGAGCAGTTCTTC
TRBJ2-2 | 16 | TRBD2 | TRBV30 | - | CAWRPMGLKGTGELFF | TGTGCCTGGAGGCCCATGGGACTAAAGGGCACCGGGGAGCTGTTTTTT
TRBJ2-7 | 13 | - | TRBV30 | - | CAWESELALGQYF | TGTGCCTGGGAGTCTGAGCTTGCTTTGGGGCAGTACTTC
TRBJ2-7 | 14 | - | TRBV15 | - | CATSSRDGDYEQYF | TGTGCCACCAGCAGCCGGGACGGAGACTACGAGCAGTACTTC
TRBJ2-7 | 13 | TRBD2 | TRBV18 | - | CASSPLGGYEQYF | TGTGCCAGCTCCCCATTGGGGGGGTACGAGCAGTACTTC
TRBJ2-7 | 15 | TRBD2 | TRBV6-5 | once | CASSYWGGAAYEQYF | TGTGCCAGCAGTTACTGGGGGGGAGCCGCGTACGAGCAGTACTTC
TRBJ2-3 | 15 | - | TRBV9 | - | CASSVIAVSTDTQYF | TGTGCCAGCAGCGTAATAGCGGTGAGCACAGATACGCAGTATTTT
TRBJ1-6 | 15 | TRBD1 | TRBV7-9 | - | CASSRWTGNNSPLHF | TGTGCCAGCAGCCGCTGGACAGGGAATAATTCACCCCTCCACTTT
TRBJ1-2 | 16 | TRBD1 | TRBV11-2 | - | CASSTPPGTGSLGYTF | TGTGCCAGCAGCACGCCACCCGGGACAGGGTCCCTTGGCTACACCTTC
TRBJ1-3 | 14 | - | TRBV5-1 | - | CASSPGTGGNTIYF | TGCGCCAGCAGCCCAGGGACGGGAGGAAACACCATATATTTT
TRBJ2-2 | 15 | - | TRBV7-2 | - | CASSRMGRDTGELFF | TGTGCCAGCAGCCGAATGGGCCGGGACACCGGGGAGCTGTTTTTT
TRBJ1-1 | 14 | - | TRBV7-2 | - | CASSLVVGDTEAFF | TGTGCCAGCAGCTTAGTAGTTGGGGACACTGAAGCTTTCTTT
TRBJ2-7 | 15 | TRBD2 | TRBV5-1 | - | CASSRTSGDPYEQYF | TGCGCCAGCAGCAGGACTAGCGGGGATCCCTACGAGCAGTACTTC
TRBJ1-4 | 16 | TRBD1 | TRBV5-1 | - | CASSVAGQGANEKLFF | TGCGCCAGCAGCGTAGCGGGACAGGGGGCAAACGAAAAACTGTTTTTT
TRBJ2-7 | 15 | TRBD1 | TRBV10-3 | - | CAISDRTGTGNEQYF | TGTGCCATCAGTGATAGAACCGGGACAGGGAACGAGCAGTACTTC
TRBJ2-3 | 16 | - | TRBV6-1 | - | CASSEDGGSGTDTQYF | TGTGCCAGCAGTGAAGACGGGGGCTCGGGCACAGATACGCAGTATTTT
TRBJ1-5 | 15 | - | TRBV19 | - | CASIDSGGGNQPQHF | TGTGCCAGTATTGATTCGGGGGGCGGCAATCAGCCCCAGCATTTT
TRBJ2-4 | 13 | TRBD2 | TRBV2 | - | CASSADTGGIQYF | TGTGCCAGCAGTGCTGACACGGGGGGCATTCAGTACTTC
TRBJ2-7 | 15 | TRBD2 | TRBV9 | - | CASSAASAGVSEQYF | TGTGCCAGCAGCGCCGCCTCAGCGGGAGTGTCCGAGCAGTACTTC
TRBJ1-4 | 14 | - | TRBV6-6 | - | CASSPQGTSEKLFF | TGTGCCAGCAGTCCACAGGGTACTAGCGAAAAACTGTTTTTT
TRBJ2-7 | 15 | - | TRBV4-3 | - | CASSQDATPGYEQYF | TGCGCCAGCAGCCAAGATGCAACACCGGGCTACGAGCAGTACTTC
TRBJ2-3 | 16 | TRBD2 | TRBV19 | - | CASSPVAGGRTDTQYF | TGTGCCAGTAGTCCGGTAGCGGGGGGGCGCACAGATACGCAGTATTTT
TRBJ1-5 | 14 | TRBD1 | TRBV27 | - | CASSFRQGNQPQHF | TGTGCCAGCAGTTTCCGACAGGGAAATCAGCCCCAGCATTTT
TRBJ2-4 | 14 | TRBD1 | TRBV27 | - | CASSSPGQGDIQYF | TGTGCCAGCAGTTCACCGGGACAGGGAGACATTCAGTACTTC
TRBJ2-5 | 14 | TRBD2 | TRBV6-1 | - | CASRLGLLQETQYF | TGTGCCAGCAGACTGGGACTACTCCAAGAGACCCAGTACTTC
TRBJ1-4 | 15 | TRBD1 | TRBV5-1 | - | CASSLWEGAEEKLFF | TGCGCCAGCAGCCTCTGGGAGGGGGCGGAAGAAAAACTGTTTTTT
TRBJ2-5 | 16 | TRBD2 | TRBV9 | - | CASSVTPSGKWETQYF | TGTGCCAGCAGCGTAACGCCTAGCGGGAAGTGGGAGACCCAGTACTTC
TRBJ2-7 | 14 | - | TRBV28 | - | CASRPQDGSYEQYF | TGTGCCAGCAGGCCACAAGACGGTTCCTACGAGCAGTACTTC
TRBJ1-1 | 14 | - | TRBV9 | - | CASNPRGVNTEAFF | TGTGCCAGCAACCCGCGCGGGGTGAACACTGAAGCTTTCTTT
TRBJ2-5 | 19 | TRBD1 | TRBV5-1 | - | CASSLLRGTGKIWQETQYF | TGCGCCAGCAGCTTGCTACGGGGGACAGGGAAGATTTGGCAAGAGACCCAGTACTTC
TRBJ1-1 | 16 | TRBD1 | TRBV19 | - | CASRPDHRGSNTEAFF | TGTGCCAGTAGGCCCGACCACAGGGGATCGAACACTGAAGCTTTCTTT
TRBJ2-7 | 14 | - | TRBV4-1 | - | CASSQEGSTYEQYF | TGCGCCAGCAGCCAAGAAGGCAGTACCTACGAGCAGTACTTC